This T cell receptor beta chain was sequenced during a study of cytomegalovirus exposure and HLA in healthy donors. Assay: immunoSEQ multiplex PCR; the TCRdb copy retains only in-frame clones and omits some. The table shows 130,000 or so clones, with about 90% occurring only once. Points from the study as a whole: According to the study, roughly 180 TCR beta chains were cytomegalovirus-associated.

In regard to this clone: Its matching antigen is unknown.

CDR1 is SGHRS and CDR2 is YFSETQ in the germline V gene. Germline trimming cut 4 bases from V and 10 bases from J; bases unmatched to any gene: 0. This CDR3 is built from 11 residues. Separation from the approximately 670-subject first cohort characterized the roughly 110-subject validation cohort, to which the donors belonged. This rearrangement joins TRBV5-1 to TRBJ2-1; 9 bases map to TRBD2. Sequenced sample: PBMCs. The TCR originated in a woman in her 30s in good health and CMV-seropositive. The CDR3 region has the DNA TGCGCCAGCAGCCTAGCGGGGGAGCAGTTCTTC. Amino acid sequence: CASSLAGEQFF.